This TCR beta chain was identified during a study of blood T cell repertoires in COVID-19. About the research overall: COVID-19 samples collected from the United States, Italy and Spain covered acute and convalescent phases.

Profiling relied on immunoSEQ multiplex PCR, and the TCRdb table lists in-frame clones only, not all of them. Among approximately 150,000 clones, 84% were seen once, and the ten largest hold about 8.6%. The V gene end was trimmed by 0 bases and the J gene end by 6 bases; junction bases not matched to a gene: 10. This CDR3 is built from 17 residues. Looked up from germline, CDR1 is SGDLS and CDR2 is YYNGEE. The source material was PBMCs or T cells enriched from blood (not recorded which). The receptor comes from a woman between 50 and 59 years old who had recovered from COVID-19. The J gene is TRBJ2-1, the V gene TRBV9; 9 bases match TRBD1. The CDR3 spells CASSVEGGTGIVNEQFF. Here the CDR3 DNA reads TGTGCCAGCAGCGTAGAAGGCGGGACAGGGATCGTCAATGAGCAGTTCTTC.